This TCR beta chain was observed in a study of cytomegalovirus exposure and HLA in healthy donors. Study background: Earlier work reported around 110 million unique TCR beta sequences from about 180 million T cells. Early on, a data release was issued that held 80 million or so unique TCRs from HLA-typed donors.

The PCR made use of 60 Vbeta and 13 Jbeta primers. Data came from immunoSEQ multiplex PCR; TCRdb stores just in-frame clones and leaves some out. The sample shows some 65,000 clones, 62% of them seen only once. CDR1 and CDR2 (germline): LNHNV, YYDKDF (reference sequence). With 5 bases clipped from V and 0 bases from J, the junction kept 11 bases outside the gene matches. CDR3 length equals 20 residues. Concerning this clone itself: Antigen: not known.

Study conclusions and caveats: According to reports, the classifier identified cytomegalovirus status with high specificity and sensitivity.

The V gene is TRBV15, the J gene TRBJ2-3, with TRBD2 identical over 16 bases. The sequence was obtained from a man aged 25-40 years in good health and CMV-seronegative. Sequenced: PBMCs. DNA for the CDR3: TGTGCCACCAGCGGTTTCCCCGGGACTAGCGGGGGGGCAAGCACAGATACGCAGTATTTT. Translated, it gives CATSGFPGTSGGASTDTQYF.